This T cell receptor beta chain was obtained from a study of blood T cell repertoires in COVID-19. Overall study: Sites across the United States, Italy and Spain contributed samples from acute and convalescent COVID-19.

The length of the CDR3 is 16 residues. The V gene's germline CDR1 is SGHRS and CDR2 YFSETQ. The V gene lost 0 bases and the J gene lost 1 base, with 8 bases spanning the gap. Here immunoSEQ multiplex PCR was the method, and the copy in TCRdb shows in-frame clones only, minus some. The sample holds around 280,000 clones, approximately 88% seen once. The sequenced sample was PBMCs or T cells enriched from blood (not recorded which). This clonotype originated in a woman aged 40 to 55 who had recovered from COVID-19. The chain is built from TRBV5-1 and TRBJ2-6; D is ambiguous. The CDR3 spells CASSLGTESGANVLTF. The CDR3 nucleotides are TGCGCCAGCAGCTTGGGAACGGAGTCTGGGGCCAACGTCCTGACTTTC.